This TCR beta chain came from a study of radiotherapy plus CTLA-4 blockade in lung cancer. Whole-study findings and limits: Early clonal dynamics of blood T cells, together with interferon-beta, were reported as the best response predictor. TCR clones originating in tumors grew in number in blood after radiotherapy plus ipilimumab.

Focal radiation was given together with CTLA-4 blockade (ipilimumab) to patients with chemo-refractory metastatic non-small-cell lung cancer. The method was immunoSEQ multiplex PCR; TCRdb's version includes in-frame clones alone and lacks a portion of them. The data contain around 72,000 clones, around four fifths of them singletons. This CDR3 region has 17 residues. Trimming took 5 bases from V and 1 from J; bases not matched to a gene: 13. Germline V lookup: CDR1 SGHTA, CDR2 FQGNSA. About this clone itself: Its antigen is unknown.

The receptor was isolated from a human donor with non-small cell lung cancer who had a complete response to radiotherapy plus ipilimumab. This rearrangement joins TRBV7-2 to TRBJ2-5; 7 bases agree with TRBD2. The sequencing used peripheral blood, collected from a patient treated with radiotherapy plus ipilimumab. CDR3 bases: TGTGCCAGCAGCCATACCCTCGGGGGGAGGGGCCAAGAGACCCAGTACTTC. It translates to CASSHTLGGRGQETQYF.